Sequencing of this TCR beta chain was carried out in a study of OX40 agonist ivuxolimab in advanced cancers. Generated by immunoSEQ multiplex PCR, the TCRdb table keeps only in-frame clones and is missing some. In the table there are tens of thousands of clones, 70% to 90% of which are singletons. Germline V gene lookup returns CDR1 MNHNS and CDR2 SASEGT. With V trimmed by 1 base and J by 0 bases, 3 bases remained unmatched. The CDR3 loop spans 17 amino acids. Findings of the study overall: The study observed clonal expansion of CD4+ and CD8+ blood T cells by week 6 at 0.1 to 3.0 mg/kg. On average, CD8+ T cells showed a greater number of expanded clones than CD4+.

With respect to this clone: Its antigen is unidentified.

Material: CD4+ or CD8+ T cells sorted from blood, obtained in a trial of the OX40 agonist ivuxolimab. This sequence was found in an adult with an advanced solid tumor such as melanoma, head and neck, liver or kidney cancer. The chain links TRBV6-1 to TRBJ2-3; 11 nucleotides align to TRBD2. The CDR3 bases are TGTGCCAGCAGTGAAGGGCGACTAGCGGGAAGCACAGATACGCAGTATTTT. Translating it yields CASSEGRLAGSTDTQYF.